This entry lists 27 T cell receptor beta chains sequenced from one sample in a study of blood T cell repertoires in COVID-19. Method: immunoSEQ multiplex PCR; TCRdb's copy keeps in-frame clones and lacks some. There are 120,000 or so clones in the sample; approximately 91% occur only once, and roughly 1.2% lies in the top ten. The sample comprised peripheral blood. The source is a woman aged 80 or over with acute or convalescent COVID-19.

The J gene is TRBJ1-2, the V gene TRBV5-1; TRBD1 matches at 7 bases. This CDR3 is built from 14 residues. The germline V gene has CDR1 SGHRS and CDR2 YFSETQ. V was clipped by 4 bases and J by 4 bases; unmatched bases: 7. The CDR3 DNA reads TGCGCCAGCAGCCCGGGACAGAACCCCTATGGCTACACCTTC. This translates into CASSPGQNPYGYTF. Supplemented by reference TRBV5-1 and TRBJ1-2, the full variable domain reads KAGVTQTPRYLIKTRGQQVTLSCSPISGHRSVSWYQQTPGQGLQFLFEYFSETQRNKGNFPGRFSGRQFSNSRSEMNVSTLELGDSALYLCASSPGQNPYGYTFGSGTRLTVV.

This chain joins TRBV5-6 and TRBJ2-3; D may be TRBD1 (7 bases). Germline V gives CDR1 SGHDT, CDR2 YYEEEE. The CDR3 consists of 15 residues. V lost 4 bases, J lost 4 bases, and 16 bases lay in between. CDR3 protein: CASSPFRGEADTQYF. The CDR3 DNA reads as TGTGCCAGCAGCCCATTCAGGGGGGAGGCAGATACGCAGTATTTT.

CDR3 in amino acids: CASSQDRGSTEAFF. The CDR3 DNA sequence: TGCGCCAGCAGCCAAGACAGGGGGAGTACTGAAGCTTTCTTT. V gene TRBV4-3 combines with J gene TRBJ1-1; 7 bases match TRBD1. The CDR3 loop spans 14 amino acids. Germline V gene data show CDR1 as LGHNA and CDR2 as YSLEER. After removal of 0 bases from V and 5 bases from J, the junction contained 3 bases not matched to a gene.

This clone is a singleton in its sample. The CDR3 reads CASSLQGSMNTEAFF. CDR3 DNA sequence: TGTGCCAGCAGTTTACAGGGGTCAATGAACACTGAAGCTTTCTTT. This chain connects TRBV7-2 to TRBJ1-1; 7 positions agree with TRBD1. This CDR3 region has 15 residues. CDR1 is SGHTA, CDR2 FQGNSA, per germline. The trim removed 6 bases at V and 0 bases at J, leaving 7 bases unmatched.

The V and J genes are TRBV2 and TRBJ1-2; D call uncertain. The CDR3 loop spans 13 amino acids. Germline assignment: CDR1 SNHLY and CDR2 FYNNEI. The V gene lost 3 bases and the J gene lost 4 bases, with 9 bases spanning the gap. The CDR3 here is CASSEAGFYGYTF. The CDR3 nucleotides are TGTGCCAGCAGTGAGGCGGGATTCTATGGCTACACCTTC.

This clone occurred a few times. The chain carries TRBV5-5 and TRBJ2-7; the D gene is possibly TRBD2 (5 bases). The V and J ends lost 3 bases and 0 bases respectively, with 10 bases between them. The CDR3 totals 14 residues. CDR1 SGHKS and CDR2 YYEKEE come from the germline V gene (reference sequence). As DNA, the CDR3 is TGTGCCAGCAGCTGGGGTGGACTCTCCTACGAGCAGTACTTC. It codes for CASSWGGLSYEQYF.

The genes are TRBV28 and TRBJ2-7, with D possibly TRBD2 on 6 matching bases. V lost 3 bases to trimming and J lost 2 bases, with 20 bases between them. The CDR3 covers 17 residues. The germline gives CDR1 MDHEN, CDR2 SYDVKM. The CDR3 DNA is TGTGCCAGCAGTTTCTACATCGACGCGGGGCAAACCTACGAGCAGTACTTC. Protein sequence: CASSFYIDAGQTYEQYF.

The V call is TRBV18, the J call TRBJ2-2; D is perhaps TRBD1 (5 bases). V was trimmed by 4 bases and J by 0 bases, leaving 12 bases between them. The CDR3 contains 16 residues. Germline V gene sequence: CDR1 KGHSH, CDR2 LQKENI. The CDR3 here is CASSLGQTANTGELFF. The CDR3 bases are TGTGCCAGCTCACTTGGGCAGACAGCGAACACCGGGGAGCTGTTTTTT. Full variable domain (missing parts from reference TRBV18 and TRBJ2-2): NAGVMQNPRHLVRRRGQEARLRCSPMKGHSHVYWYRQLPEEGLKFMVYLQKENIIDESGMPKERFSAEFPKEGPSILRIQQVVRGDSAAYFCASSLGQTANTGELFFGEGSRLTVL.

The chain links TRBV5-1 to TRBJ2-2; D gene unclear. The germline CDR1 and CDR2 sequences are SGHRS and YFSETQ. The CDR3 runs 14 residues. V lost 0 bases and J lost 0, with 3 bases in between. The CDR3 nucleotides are TGCGCCAGCAGCTTGGACACGAACACCGGGGAGCTGTTTTTT. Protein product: CASSLDTNTGELFF.

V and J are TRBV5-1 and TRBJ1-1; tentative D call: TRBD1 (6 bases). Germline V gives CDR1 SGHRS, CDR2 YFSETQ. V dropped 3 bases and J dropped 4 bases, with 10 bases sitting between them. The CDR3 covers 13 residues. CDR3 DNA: TGCGCCAGCAGCTCAAGGGGGGGCACTGAAGCTTTCTTT. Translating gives CASSSRGGTEAFF.

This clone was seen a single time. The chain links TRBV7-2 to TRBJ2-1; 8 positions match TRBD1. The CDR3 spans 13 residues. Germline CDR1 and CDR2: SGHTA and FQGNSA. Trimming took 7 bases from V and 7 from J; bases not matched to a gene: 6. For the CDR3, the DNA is TGTGCCAGCAACTTGGACAGGGCAAATGAGCAGTTCTTC. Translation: CASNLDRANEQFF.

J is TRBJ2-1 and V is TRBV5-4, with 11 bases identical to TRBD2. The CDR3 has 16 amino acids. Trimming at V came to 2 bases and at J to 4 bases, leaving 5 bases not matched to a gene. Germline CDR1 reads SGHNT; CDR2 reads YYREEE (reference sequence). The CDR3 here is CASSLKGLAEYNEQFF. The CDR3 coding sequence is TGTGCCAGCAGCTTAAAGGGACTAGCGGAGTACAATGAGCAGTTCTTC.

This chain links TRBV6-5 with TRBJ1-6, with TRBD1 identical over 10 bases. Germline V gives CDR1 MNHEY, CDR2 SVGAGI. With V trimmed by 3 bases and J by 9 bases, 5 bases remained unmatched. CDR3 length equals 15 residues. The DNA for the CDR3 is TGTGCCAGCAGTTATACCGGGACAGGGGCTTCACCCCTCCACTTT. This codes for CASSYTGTGASPLHF.

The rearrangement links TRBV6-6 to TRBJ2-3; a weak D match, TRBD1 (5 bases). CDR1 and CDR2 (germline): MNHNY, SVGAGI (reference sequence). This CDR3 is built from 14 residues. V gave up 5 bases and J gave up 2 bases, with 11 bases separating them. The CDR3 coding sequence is TGTGCCAGCAGTCAGATGACAGTCACAGATACGCAGTATTTT. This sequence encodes CASSQMTVTDTQYF.

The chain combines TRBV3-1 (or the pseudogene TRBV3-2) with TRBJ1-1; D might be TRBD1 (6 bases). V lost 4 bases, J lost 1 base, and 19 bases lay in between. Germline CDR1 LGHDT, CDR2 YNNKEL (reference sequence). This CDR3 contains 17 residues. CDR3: CASSPDLRQVKNTEAFF. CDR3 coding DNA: TGTGCCAGCAGCCCAGACCTCCGACAGGTGAAGAACACTGAAGCTTTCTTT.

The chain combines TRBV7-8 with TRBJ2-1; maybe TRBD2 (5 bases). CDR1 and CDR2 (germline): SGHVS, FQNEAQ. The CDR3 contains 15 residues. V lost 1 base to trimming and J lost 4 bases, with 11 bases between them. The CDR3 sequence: CASSLGVRGYNEQFF. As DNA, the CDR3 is TGTGCCAGCAGCTTAGGGGTTCGCGGGTACAATGAGCAGTTCTTC. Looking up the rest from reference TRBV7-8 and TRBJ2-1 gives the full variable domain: GAGVSQSPRYKVAKRGQDVALRCDPISGHVSLFWYQQALGQGPEFLTYFQNEAQLDKSGLPSDRFFAERPEGSVSTLKIQRTQQEDSAVYLCASSLGVRGYNEQFFGPGTRLTVL.

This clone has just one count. The CDR3 DNA follows: TGTGCCAGCTCACCATCGTTGGGGGCACAAGAGACCCAGTACTTC. This codes for CASSPSLGAQETQYF. The chain is built from TRBV18 and TRBJ2-5, with D possibly being TRBD1 (6 bases). From germline, CDR1 is KGHSH and CDR2 LQKENI. V dropped 2 bases and J dropped 2 bases, with 12 bases sitting between them. CDR3 size: 15 residues.

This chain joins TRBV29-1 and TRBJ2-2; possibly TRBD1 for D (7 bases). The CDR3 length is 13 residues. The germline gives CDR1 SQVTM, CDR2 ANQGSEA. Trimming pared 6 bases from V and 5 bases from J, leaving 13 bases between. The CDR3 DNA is TGCAGCGTAAAAGCAGGGGGGACCGGGGAGCTGTTTTTT. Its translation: CSVKAGGTGELFF.

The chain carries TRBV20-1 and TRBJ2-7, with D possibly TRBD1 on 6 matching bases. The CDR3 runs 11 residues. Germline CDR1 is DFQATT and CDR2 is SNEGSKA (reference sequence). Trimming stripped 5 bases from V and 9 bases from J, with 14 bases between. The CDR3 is CSAPQGSGQYF. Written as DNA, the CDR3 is TGCAGTGCTCCACAGGGATCCGGGCAGTACTTC.

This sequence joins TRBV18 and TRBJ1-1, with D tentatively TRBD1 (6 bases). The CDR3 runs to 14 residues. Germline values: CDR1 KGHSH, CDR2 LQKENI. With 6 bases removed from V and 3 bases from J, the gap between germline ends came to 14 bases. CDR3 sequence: CASSRGGADTEAFF. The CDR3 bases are TGTGCCAGCTCGCGAGGGGGGGCGGACACTGAAGCTTTCTTT.

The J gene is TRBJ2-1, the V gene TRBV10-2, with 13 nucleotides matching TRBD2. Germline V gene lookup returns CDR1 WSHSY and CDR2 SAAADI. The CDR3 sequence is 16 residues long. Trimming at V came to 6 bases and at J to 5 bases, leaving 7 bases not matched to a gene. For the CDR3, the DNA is TGCGCCAGCAGAGTAACCGGGACTAGCGGGAACAATGAGCAGTTCTTC. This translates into CASRVTGTSGNNEQFF.

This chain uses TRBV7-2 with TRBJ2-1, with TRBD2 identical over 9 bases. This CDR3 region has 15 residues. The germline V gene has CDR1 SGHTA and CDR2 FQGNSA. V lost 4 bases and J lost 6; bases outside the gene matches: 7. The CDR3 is CASSSEGTSPNEQFF. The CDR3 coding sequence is TGTGCCAGCAGCTCCGAAGGGACTAGCCCCAATGAGCAGTTCTTC. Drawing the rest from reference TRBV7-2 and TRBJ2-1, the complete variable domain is GAGVSQSPSNKVTEKGKDVELRCDPISGHTALYWYRQSLGQGLEFLIYFQGNSAPDKSGLPSDRFSAERTGGSVSTLTIQRTQQEDSAVYLCASSSEGTSPNEQFFGPGTRLTVL.

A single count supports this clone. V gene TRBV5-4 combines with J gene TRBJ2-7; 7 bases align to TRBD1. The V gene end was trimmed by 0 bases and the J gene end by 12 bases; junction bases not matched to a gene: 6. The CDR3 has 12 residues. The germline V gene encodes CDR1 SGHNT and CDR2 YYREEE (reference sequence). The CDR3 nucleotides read TGTGCCAGCAGCTTGGCCGACAGGGTACCGTACTTC. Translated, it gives CASSLADRVPYF.

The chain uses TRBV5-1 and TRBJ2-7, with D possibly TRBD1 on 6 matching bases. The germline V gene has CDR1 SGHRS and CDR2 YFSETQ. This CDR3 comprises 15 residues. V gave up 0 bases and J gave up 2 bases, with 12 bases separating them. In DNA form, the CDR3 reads TGCGCCAGCAGCTTGGCCGGACAGTCCACCTACGAGCAGTACTTC. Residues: CASSLAGQSTYEQYF.

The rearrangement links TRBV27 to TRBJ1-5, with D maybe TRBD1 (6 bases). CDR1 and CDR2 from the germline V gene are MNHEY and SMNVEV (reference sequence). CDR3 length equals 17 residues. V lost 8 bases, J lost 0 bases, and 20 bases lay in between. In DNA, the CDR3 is TGTGCCAGCGGCCCCCCCCCTCACAGGGTTAGCAATCAGCCCCAGCATTTT. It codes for CASGPPPHRVSNQPQHF.

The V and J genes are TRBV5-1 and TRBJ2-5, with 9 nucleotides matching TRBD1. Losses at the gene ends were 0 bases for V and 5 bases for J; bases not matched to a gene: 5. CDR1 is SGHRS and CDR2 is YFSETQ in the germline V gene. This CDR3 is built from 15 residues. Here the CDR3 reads CASSLDGTGYETQYF. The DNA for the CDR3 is TGCGCCAGCAGCTTGGATGGGACAGGGTACGAGACCCAGTACTTC. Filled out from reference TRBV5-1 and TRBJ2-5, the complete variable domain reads KAGVTQTPRYLIKTRGQQVTLSCSPISGHRSVSWYQQTPGQGLQFLFEYFSETQRNKGNFPGRFSGRQFSNSRSEMNVSTLELGDSALYLCASSLDGTGYETQYFGPGTRLLVL.

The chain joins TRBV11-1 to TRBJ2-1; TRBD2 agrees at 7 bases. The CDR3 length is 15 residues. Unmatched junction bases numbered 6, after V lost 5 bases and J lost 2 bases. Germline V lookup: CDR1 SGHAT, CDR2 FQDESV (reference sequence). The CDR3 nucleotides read TGTGCCAGCAGCCCAGCTAGCGGCCCCTACAATGAGCAGTTCTTC. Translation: CASSPASGPYNEQFF.